The entry that follows covers one T cell receptor beta chain sequence. Using RNA transcripts as the source, TCR beta CDR3 regions were amplified. Carried out on the TCR CDR3, a first-round RT-PCR used the HTBI primer set. Using its own MiXCR run on the multiplex PCR reads, TCRdb lists one record per CDR3 protein. Of fewer than 300,000 distinct CDR3 sequences listed, nearly 15% are singletons. These data come from a study of T cells in Graves' hyperthyroidism and ophthalmopathy. The CDR3 totals 15 residues. CDR1 and CDR2 from the germline V gene are DFQATT and SNEGSKA (reference sequence). Trimming removed 6 bases from V and 3 bases from J; junction bases left unmatched: 11.

The receptor comes from a woman aged 50 to 65 with Graves' hyperthyroidism that later progressed to Graves' ophthalmopathy. The chain carries TRBV20-1 and TRBJ1-3; 7 bases are shared with TRBD1. Material: blood. The CDR3 DNA reads as TGCAGTGCCAAGGGTCCTCCAGGGGGTGGAAACACCATATATTTT. As protein: CSAKGPPGGGNTIYF.